Listed below are T cell receptor beta chains from one sample, sequenced in a study of radiation and T cells in renal cell carcinoma. TCRdb's table, derived via immunoSEQ multiplex PCR, lists solely in-frame clones and lacks some. The profile shows 75,000 to 90,000 clones, 89% of them singletons. The sequencing here drew on blood, taken from a patient whose treatment included radiotherapy and nephrectomy. All receptors come from a woman in her sixties or seventies with renal cell carcinoma. Both conserved end residues are part of each CDR3. D genes are given only for firm matches. Some rows have no size entry. The others give once, few or many, or a class for an expanded clone.

CASSFRTGNSNQPQHF	TGTGCCAGCAGTTTCAGGACAGGGAATAGCAATCAGCCCCAGCATTTT	NA	TRBV28	TRBJ1-5	TRBD1
CASSPGSVTGGNQPQHF	TGTGCCAGCTCACCAGGTTCAGTGACAGGGGGCAATCAGCCCCAGCATTTT	NA	TRBV18	TRBJ1-5	TRBD1
CATSRAGRDTEAFF	TGTGCCACCAGCAGAGCTGGGCGGGACACTGAAGCTTTCTTT	NA	TRBV15	TRBJ1-1	NA
CASSSGLAGVTDTQYF	TGCGCCAGCAGCTCGGGACTAGCGGGGGTCACAGATACGCAGTATTTT	NA	TRBV5-1	TRBJ2-3	TRBD2
CASSVGGTEAYEQYF	TGTGCCAGCAGCGTAGGAGGGACGGAAGCCTACGAGCAGTACTTC	NA	TRBV9	TRBJ2-7	NA
CASSLSIPSRETQYF	TGTGCCAGCAGTTTATCGATTCCGTCTCGAGAGACCCAGTACTTC	NA	TRBV27	TRBJ2-5	NA
CASSSGTANYGYTF	TGTGCCAGCAGCTCCGGGACAGCGAACTATGGCTACACCTTC	NA	TRBV5-4	TRBJ1-2	TRBD1
CASSDRVETQYF	TGTGCCAGCAGTGACAGGGTTGAGACCCAGTACTTC	NA	TRBV6-1	TRBJ2-5	NA
CASSSLDTQYF	TGTGCCAGCAGCTCCCTAGATACGCAGTATTTT	NA	TRBV7-2	TRBJ2-3	NA
CASIGGTAQMNTEAFF	TGTGCCAGCATCGGGGGGACAGCCCAAATGAACACTGAAGCTTTCTTT	NA	TRBV5-5	TRBJ1-1	TRBD1
CASSEFGAAGANVLTF	TGTGCCAGCAGTGAATTTGGGGCGGCTGGGGCCAACGTCCTGACTTTC	NA	TRBV25-1	TRBJ2-6	NA
CASSSATGANVLTF	TGCGCCAGCAGCTCGGCTACTGGGGCCAACGTCCTGACTTTC	NA	TRBV5-1	TRBJ2-6	NA
CASSLGGDPYGYTF	TGTGCCAGCAGCTTGGGGGGGGACCCTTATGGCTACACCTTC	NA	TRBV7-9	TRBJ1-2	NA
CASSLTDTQYF	TGCGCCAGCAGCTTAACAGATACGCAGTATTTT	NA	TRBV5-1	TRBJ2-3	NA
CASSLIVRQGIGYTF	TGTGCCAGCAGCTTAATAGTGCGACAGGGGATTGGCTACACCTTC	NA	TRBV7-2	TRBJ1-2	TRBD1
CASSLYRGTPGANVLTF	TGTGCCAGCAGTTTATATCGGGGGACCCCTGGGGCCAACGTCCTGACTTTC	NA	TRBV27	TRBJ2-6	NA
CASSQGRSSGNTIYF	TGCGCCAGCAGCCAAGGACGGAGCTCTGGAAACACCATATATTTT	NA	TRBV4-1	TRBJ1-3	NA
CAISPGEAAFF	TGTGCCATCAGTCCAGGGGAAGCAGCTTTCTTT	few	TRBV10-3	TRBJ1-1	NA
CASTLGRTNTEAFF	TGTGCCAGCACCCTGGGACGAACGAACACTGAAGCTTTCTTT	NA	TRBV2	TRBJ1-1	NA
CATSRGGRGYEQYF	TGTGCCACCAGCAGAGGGGGCAGGGGCTACGAGCAGTACTTC	NA	TRBV15	TRBJ2-7	NA
CASSSAVVYGYTF	TGTGCCAGCAGTTCGGCCGTGGTGTATGGCTACACCTTC	NA	TRBV2	TRBJ1-2	NA
CAIRLLEGGPRETQYF	TGTGCCATCAGACTATTAGAGGGGGGCCCTCGAGAGACCCAGTACTTC	NA	TRBV10-3	TRBJ2-5	NA
CASSEENEQFF	TGTGCCAGCAGTGAAGAGAATGAGCAGTTCTTC	NA	TRBV2	TRBJ2-1	NA
CASSFRPPDRDYGYTF	TGTGCCAGCAGTTTCCGGCCACCGGACAGGGATTATGGCTACACCTTC	NA	TRBV27	TRBJ1-2	TRBD1
CARVRGRMNTEAFF	TGTGCCCGCGTCCGGGGGCGGATGAACACTGAAGCTTTCTTT	few	TRBV7-2	TRBJ1-1	NA
CASSPRTGTGDQPQHF	TGTGCCAGCAGCCCCAGAACCGGGACAGGGGACCAGCCCCAGCATTTT	NA	TRBV7-2	TRBJ1-5	TRBD1
CASSPSQPLGTQYF	TGTGCCAGCAGCCCGAGCCAGCCTCTAGGGACCCAGTACTTC	NA	TRBV7-2	TRBJ2-5	NA
CASSFRGGYGYTF	TGTGCCAGCAGTTTTAGGGGCGGCTATGGCTACACCTTC	NA	TRBV27	TRBJ1-2	NA
CASSSTPTSGGLTDTQYF	TGTGCCAGCTCATCGACTCCGACTAGCGGGGGGCTCACAGATACGCAGTATTTT	NA	TRBV18	TRBJ2-3	TRBD2
CASSFPGGGNEQYF	TGTGCCAGCAGCTTCCCCGGGGGCGGAAACGAGCAGTACTTC	NA	TRBV14	TRBJ2-7	NA
CASSSRGAGGANVLTF	TGTGCCAGCAGTTCCCGGGGGGCCGGAGGGGCCAACGTCCTGACTTTC	once	TRBV6-5	TRBJ2-6	NA
CATSRGLAGGADTQYF	TGTGCCACCAGCAGAGGACTAGCGGGGGGGGCAGATACGCAGTATTTT	NA	TRBV15	TRBJ2-3	TRBD2
CASSLSTSSGNTIYF	TGTGCCAGCAGTTTAAGTACTTCCTCTGGAAACACCATATATTTT	NA	TRBV27	TRBJ1-3	NA
CASSFLPGGEQYF	TGCGCCAGCAGCTTTCTGCCCGGAGGGGAGCAGTACTTC	NA	TRBV5-1	TRBJ2-7	NA
CAWSVQGRGLNQPQHF	TGTGCCTGGAGTGTACAAGGCAGGGGGCTTAATCAGCCCCAGCATTTT	once	TRBV30	TRBJ1-5	TRBD1
CASSVTAAIYEQYF	TGTGCCAGCAGCGTGACAGCTGCAATCTACGAGCAGTACTTC	NA	TRBV9	TRBJ2-7	NA
CASSHTGDRGYGYTF	TGTGCCAGCAGCCACACCGGGGACAGGGGATATGGCTACACCTTC	NA	TRBV9	TRBJ1-2	TRBD1
CASSTWDRNSPLHF	TGTGCCAGCAGTACTTGGGACAGAAATTCACCCCTCCACTTT	NA	TRBV27	TRBJ1-6	TRBD1
CASSRGQGSPLHF	TGTGCCAGCAGCAGGGGGCAGGGTTCACCCCTCCACTTT	NA	TRBV6-5	TRBJ1-6	TRBD1
CASTKPGQDSYEQYF	TGTGCCAGCACCAAACCGGGACAGGACTCCTACGAGCAGTACTTC	NA	TRBV6-5	TRBJ2-7	TRBD1
CASSLGFSYNEQFF	TGTGCCAGCAGTTTAGGGTTCTCCTACAATGAGCAGTTCTTC	once	TRBV28	TRBJ2-1	NA
CASSLPTGGTDTQYF	TGTGCCAGCAGCTTACCCACGGGGGGCACAGATACGCAGTATTTT	NA	TRBV7-2	TRBJ2-3	NA
CSVEVSRPSTDTQYF	TGCAGCGTTGAAGTTAGCCGACCTAGCACAGATACGCAGTATTTT	NA	TRBV29-1	TRBJ2-3	NA
CASRKQGTSGGEQFF	TGTGCCAGCAGAAAACAGGGGACTAGCGGGGGGGAGCAGTTCTTC	NA	TRBV6-5	TRBJ2-1	TRBD2
CASSWPGLGGETQYF	TGTGCCAGCAGTTGGCCGGGACTAGGAGGGGAGACCCAGTACTTC	NA	TRBV28	TRBJ2-5	TRBD2
CASRTSYNSPLHF	TGTGCCAGCAGGACCTCCTATAATTCACCCCTCCACTTT	NA	TRBV27	TRBJ1-6	NA
CASSETSGDSNEQFF	TGTGCCAGCAGCGAAACTAGCGGGGATAGCAATGAGCAGTTCTTC	NA	TRBV2	TRBJ2-1	TRBD2
CASSDRGPTEAFF	TGTGCCAGCAGTGACAGGGGGCCCACTGAAGCTTTCTTT	NA	TRBV6-6	TRBJ1-1	TRBD1
CASSRTGGGTEAFF	TGTGCCAGCAGCCGGACAGGGGGGGGCACTGAAGCTTTCTTT	NA	TRBV6-6	TRBJ1-1	TRBD1
CATSRDHRVLFGGAFF	TGTGCCACCAGCAGAGATCATAGGGTACTCTTCGGGGGAGCTTTCTTT	NA	TRBV15	TRBJ1-1	NA
CAWIGRERYGYTF	TGTGCCTGGATTGGCAGGGAGAGATATGGCTACACCTTC	NA	TRBV30	TRBJ1-2	NA